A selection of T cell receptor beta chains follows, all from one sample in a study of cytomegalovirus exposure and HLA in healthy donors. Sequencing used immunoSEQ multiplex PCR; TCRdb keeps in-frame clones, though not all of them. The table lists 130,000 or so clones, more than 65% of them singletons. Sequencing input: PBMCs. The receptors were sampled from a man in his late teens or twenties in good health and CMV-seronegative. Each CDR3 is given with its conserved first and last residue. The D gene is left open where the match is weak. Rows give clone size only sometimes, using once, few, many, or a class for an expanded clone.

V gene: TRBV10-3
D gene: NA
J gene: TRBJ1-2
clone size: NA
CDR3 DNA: TGTGCCATCAGTGAGAGCCCTGAATACTATGGCTACACCTTC
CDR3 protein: CAISESPEYYGYTF

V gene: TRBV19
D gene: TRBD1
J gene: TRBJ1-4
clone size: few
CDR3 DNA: TGTGCCAGTAGTACACCCGGGACAGGGGAGGAAAAACTGTTTTTT
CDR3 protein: CASSTPGTGEEKLFF

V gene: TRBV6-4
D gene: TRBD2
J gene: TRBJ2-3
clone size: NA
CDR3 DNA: TGTGCCAGCAGCCAACTAGCGGGGCCCCAGGGAGCGCAGTATTTT
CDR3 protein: CASSQLAGPQGAQYF

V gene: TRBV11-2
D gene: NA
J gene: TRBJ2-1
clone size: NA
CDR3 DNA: TGTGCCAGCAGCTCCTTCTCCTACAATGAGCAGTTCTTC
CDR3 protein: CASSSFSYNEQFF

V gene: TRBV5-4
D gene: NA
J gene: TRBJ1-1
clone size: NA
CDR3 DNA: TGTGCCAGCAGCAAGCAGGGGTTAAACACTGAAGCTTTCTTT
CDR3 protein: CASSKQGLNTEAFF

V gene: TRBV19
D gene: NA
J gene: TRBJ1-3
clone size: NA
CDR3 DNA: TGTGCCAGTAGTATACGGGACTACCGAAACACCATATATTTT
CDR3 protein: CASSIRDYRNTIYF

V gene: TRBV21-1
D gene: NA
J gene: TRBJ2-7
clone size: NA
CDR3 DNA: TGTGCCAGCAGCAAAGAAGAGGAAATCGCCTACGAGCAGTACTTC
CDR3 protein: CASSKEEEIAYEQYF

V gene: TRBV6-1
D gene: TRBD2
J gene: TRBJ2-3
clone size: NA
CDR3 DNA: TGTGCCAGCAGGCGGACTAGGTCGAACACAGATACGCAGTATTTT
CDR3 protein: CASRRTRSNTDTQYF

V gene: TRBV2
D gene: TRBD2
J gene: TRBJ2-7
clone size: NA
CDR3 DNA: TGTGCCAGCAGTTATACTAGCGGGAGTTCCTACGAGCAGTACTTC
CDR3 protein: CASSYTSGSSYEQYF

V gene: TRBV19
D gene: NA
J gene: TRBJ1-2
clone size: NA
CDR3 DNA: TGTGCCAGTAGTATAAGAACAAGCTATGGCTACACCTTC
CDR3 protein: CASSIRTSYGYTF

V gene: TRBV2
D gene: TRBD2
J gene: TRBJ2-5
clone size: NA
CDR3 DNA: TGTGCCAGCCTGCCACCGGCGGGGGGCCGTGGGGAGACCCAGTACTTC
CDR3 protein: CASLPPAGGRGETQYF

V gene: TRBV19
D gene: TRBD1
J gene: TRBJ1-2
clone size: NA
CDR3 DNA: TGTGCCAGTAGTATAACGGGACAGGATCCTTATGGCTACACCTTC
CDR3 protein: CASSITGQDPYGYTF

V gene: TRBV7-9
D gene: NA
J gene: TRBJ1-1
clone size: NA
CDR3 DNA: TGTGCCAGCAGCTTAGGACAGGCGAGGGCTGAAGCTTTCTTT
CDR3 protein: CASSLGQARAEAFF

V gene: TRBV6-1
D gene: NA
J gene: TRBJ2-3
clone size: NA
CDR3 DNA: TGTGCCAGCACCCAAGGTACAGCTAGCACAGATACGCAGTATTTT
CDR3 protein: CASTQGTASTDTQYF

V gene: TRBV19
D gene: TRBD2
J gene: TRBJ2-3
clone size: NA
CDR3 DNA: TGTGCCAGTAGTATCGGGCTAGCGGGGATATCAGATACGCAGTATTTT
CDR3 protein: CASSIGLAGISDTQYF

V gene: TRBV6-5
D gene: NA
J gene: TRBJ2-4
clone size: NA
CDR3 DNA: TGTGCCAGCAGTTACTCTGGGGGGGGCCTTAACATTCAGTACTTC
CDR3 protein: CASSYSGGGLNIQYF

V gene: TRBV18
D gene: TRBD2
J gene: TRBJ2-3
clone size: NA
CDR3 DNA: TGTGCCAGCTCACCAACCCCTAGCGGGGTTAGCACAGATACGCAGTATTTT
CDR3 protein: CASSPTPSGVSTDTQYF

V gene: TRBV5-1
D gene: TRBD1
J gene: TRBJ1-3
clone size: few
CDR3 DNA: TGCGCCAGCAGCTTGGACAGGGGATCTGGAAACACCATATATTTT
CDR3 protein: CASSLDRGSGNTIYF

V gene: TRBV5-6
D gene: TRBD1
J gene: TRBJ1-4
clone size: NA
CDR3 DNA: TGTGCCAGCAGCTTTAGGACAGGGGGGAATGAAAAACTGTTTTTT
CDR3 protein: CASSFRTGGNEKLFF

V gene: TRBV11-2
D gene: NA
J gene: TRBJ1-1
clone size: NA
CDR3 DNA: TGTGCCAGCAGCTTTTCCGACAGGTTTATGAACACTGAAGCTTTCTTT
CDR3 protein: CASSFSDRFMNTEAFF

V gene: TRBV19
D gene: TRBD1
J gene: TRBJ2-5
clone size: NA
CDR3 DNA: TGTGCCAGTAGTAGGGACAGGGGGCGGCTCTTGGAGACCCAGTACTTC
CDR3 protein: CASSRDRGRLLETQYF

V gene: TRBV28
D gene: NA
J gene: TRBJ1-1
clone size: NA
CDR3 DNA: TGTGCCAGCAGTCTGGGGAGACGGACTGAAGCTTTCTTT
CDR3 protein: CASSLGRRTEAFF